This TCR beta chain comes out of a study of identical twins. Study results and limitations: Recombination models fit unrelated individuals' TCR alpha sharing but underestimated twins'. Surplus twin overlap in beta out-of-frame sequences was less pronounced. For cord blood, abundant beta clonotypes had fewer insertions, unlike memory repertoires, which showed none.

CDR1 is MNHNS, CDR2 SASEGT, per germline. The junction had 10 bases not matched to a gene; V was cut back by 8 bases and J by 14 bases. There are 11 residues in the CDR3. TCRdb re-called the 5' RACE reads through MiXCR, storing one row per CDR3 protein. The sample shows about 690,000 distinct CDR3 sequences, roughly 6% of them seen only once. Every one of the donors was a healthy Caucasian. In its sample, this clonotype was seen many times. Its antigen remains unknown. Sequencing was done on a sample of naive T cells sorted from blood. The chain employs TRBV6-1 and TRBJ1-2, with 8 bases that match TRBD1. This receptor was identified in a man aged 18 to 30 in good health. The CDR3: CASGLGTGWTF. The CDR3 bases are TGTGCCAGCGGCCTCGGGACAGGTTGGACCTTC.